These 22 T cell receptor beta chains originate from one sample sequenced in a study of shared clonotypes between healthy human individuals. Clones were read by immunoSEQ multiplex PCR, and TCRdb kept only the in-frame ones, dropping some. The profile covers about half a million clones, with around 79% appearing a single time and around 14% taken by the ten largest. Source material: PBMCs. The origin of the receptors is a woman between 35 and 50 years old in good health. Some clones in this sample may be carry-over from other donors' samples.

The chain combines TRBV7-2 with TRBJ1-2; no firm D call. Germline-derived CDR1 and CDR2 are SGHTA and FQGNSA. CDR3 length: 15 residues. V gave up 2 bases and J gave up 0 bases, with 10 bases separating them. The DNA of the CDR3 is TGTGCCAGCAGCTTAACTGGATCTGCTAACTATGGCTACACCTTC. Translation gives CASSLTGSANYGYTF.

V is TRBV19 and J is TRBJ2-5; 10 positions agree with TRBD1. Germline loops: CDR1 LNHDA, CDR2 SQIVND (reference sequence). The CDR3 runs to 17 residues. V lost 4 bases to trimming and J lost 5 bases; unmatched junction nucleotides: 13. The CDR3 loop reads CASSTYRDRGRGETQYF. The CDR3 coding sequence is TGTGCCAGTAGTACCTATCGGGACAGGGGCAGAGGGGAGACCCAGTACTTC.

The CDR3 DNA is TGTGCCAGCAGCTTATCGACAGGTGAAGGTGAGCAGTTCTTC. As protein: CASSLSTGEGEQFF. The chain couples TRBV7-2 to TRBJ2-1; tentatively, D is TRBD1 (6 bases). The CDR3 has 14 residues. V lost 2 bases, J lost 9 bases, and 14 bases lay in between. Germline loops: CDR1 SGHTA, CDR2 FQGNSA.

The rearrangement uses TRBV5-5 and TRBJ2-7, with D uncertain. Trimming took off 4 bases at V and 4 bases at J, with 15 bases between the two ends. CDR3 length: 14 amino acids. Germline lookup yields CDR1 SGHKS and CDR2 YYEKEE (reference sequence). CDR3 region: CASSLDWQRYEQYF. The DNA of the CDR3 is TGTGCCAGCAGCCTGGATTGGCAGAGGTACGAGCAGTACTTC. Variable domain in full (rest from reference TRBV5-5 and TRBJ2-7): DAGVTQSPTHLIKTRGQQVTLRCSPISGHKSVSWYQQVLGQGPQFIFQYYEKEERGRGNFPDRFSARQFPNYSSELNVNALLLGDSALYLCASSLDWQRYEQYFGPGTRLTVT.

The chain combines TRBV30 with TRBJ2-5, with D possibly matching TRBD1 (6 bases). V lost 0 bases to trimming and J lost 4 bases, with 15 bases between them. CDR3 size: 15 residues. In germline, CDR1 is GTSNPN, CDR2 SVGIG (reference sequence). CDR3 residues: CAWSVYDRRTETQYF. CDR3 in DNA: TGTGCCTGGAGTGTATACGACAGGAGAACAGAGACCCAGTACTTC.

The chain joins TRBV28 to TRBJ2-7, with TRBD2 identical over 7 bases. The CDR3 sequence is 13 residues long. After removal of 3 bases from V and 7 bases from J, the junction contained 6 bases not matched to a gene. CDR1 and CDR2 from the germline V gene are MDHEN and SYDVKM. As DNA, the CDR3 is TGTGCCAGCAGTTTGTGGGCTAGCGGAGAGCAGTACTTC. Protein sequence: CASSLWASGEQYF.

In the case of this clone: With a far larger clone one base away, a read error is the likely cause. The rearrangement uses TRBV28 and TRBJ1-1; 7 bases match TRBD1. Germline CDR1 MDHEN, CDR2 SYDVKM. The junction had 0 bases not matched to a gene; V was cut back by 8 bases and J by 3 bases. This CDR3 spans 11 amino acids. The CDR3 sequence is CASQGDTEAFF. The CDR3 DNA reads TGTGCCAGCCAGGGGGACACTGAAGCTTTCTTT. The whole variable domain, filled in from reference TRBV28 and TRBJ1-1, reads DVKVTQSSRYLVKRTGEKVFLECVQDMDHENMFWYRQDPGLGLRLIYFSYDVKMKEKGDIPEGYSVSREKKERFSLILESASTNQTSMYLCASQGDTEAFFGQGTRLTVV.

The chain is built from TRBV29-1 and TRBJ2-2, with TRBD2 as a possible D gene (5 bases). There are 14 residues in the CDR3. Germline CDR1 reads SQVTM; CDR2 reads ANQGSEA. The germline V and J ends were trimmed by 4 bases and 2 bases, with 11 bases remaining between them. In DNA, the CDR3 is TGCAGCGTTGGAGGAGCGGCTAACACCGGGGAGCTGTTTTTT. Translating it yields CSVGGAANTGELFF.

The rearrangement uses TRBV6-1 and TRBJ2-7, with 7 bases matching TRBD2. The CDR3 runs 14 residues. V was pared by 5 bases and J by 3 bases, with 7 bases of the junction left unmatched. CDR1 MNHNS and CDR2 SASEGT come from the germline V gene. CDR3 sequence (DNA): TGTGCCAGCAGTCGGGCTAGCGGCGACTACGAGCAGTACTTC. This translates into CASSRASGDYEQYF.

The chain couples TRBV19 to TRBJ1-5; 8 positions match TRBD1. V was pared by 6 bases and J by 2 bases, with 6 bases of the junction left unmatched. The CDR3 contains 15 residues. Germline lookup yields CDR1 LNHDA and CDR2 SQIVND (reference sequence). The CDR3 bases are TGTGCCAGTAGGGGACAGGCCGTTGGCAATCAGCCCCAGCATTTT. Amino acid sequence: CASRGQAVGNQPQHF.

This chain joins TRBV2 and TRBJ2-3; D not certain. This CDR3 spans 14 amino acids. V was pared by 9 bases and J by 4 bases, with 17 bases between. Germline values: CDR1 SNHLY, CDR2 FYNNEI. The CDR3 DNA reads TGTGCCAGTCTGGACCGGGTTCAGCCAGATACGCAGTATTTT. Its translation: CASLDRVQPDTQYF.

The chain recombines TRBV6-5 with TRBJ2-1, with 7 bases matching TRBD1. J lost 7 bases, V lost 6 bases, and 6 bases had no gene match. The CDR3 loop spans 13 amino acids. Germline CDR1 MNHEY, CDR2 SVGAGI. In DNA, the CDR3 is TGTGCCAGCAGAGACTCAGGGGGTAATGAGCAGTTCTTC. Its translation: CASRDSGGNEQFF.

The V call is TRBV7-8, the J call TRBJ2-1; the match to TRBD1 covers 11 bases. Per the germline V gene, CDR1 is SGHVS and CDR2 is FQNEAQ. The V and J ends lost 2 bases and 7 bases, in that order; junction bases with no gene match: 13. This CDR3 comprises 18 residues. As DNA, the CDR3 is TGTGCCAGCAGCTTATCGGGAGGGACAGGGGGTGCCCGAAATGAGCAGTTCTTC. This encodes CASSLSGGTGGARNEQFF. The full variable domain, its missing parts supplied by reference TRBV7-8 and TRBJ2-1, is GAGVSQSPRYKVAKRGQDVALRCDPISGHVSLFWYQQALGQGPEFLTYFQNEAQLDKSGLPSDRFFAERPEGSVSTLKIQRTQQEDSAVYLCASSLSGGTGGARNEQFFGPGTRLTVL.

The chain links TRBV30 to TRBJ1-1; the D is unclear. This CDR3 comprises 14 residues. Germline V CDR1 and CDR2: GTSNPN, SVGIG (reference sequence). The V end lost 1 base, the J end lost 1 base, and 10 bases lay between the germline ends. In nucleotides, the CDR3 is TGTGCCTGGAGTGCCGCACCCAAGAACACTGAAGCTTTCTTT. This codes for CAWSAAPKNTEAFF.

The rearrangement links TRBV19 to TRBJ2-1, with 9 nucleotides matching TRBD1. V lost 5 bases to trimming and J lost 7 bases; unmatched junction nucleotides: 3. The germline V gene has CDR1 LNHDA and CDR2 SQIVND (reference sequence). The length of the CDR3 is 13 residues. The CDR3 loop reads CASSRDRVNEQFF. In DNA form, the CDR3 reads TGTGCCAGTAGTCGGGACAGGGTGAATGAGCAGTTCTTC.

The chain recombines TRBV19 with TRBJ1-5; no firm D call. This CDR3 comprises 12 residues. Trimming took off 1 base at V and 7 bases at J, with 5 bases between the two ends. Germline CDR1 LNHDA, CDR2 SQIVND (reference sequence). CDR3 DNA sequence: TGTGCCAGTAGTATAGTGGGCCAGCCCCAGCATTTT. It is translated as CASSIVGQPQHF.

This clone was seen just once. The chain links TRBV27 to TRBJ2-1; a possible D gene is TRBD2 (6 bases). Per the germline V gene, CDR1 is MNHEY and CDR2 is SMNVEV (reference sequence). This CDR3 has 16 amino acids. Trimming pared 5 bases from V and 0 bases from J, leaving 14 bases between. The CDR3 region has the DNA TGTGCCAGCAGTCCTCGACTAGGAAGCTCCTACAATGAGCAGTTCTTC. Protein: CASSPRLGSSYNEQFF.

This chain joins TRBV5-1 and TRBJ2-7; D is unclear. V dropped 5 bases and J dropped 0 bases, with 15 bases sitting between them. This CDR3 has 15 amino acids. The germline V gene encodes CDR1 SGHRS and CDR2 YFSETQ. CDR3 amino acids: CASRGHEPGSYEQYF. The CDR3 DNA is TGCGCCAGCAGAGGGCACGAGCCCGGCTCCTACGAGCAGTACTTC.

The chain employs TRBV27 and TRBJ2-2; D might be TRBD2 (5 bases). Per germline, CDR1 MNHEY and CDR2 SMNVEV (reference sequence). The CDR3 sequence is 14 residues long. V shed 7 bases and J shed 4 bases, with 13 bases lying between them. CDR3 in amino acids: CASNSLGPTGELFF. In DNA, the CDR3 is TGTGCCAGCAATTCACTAGGTCCCACCGGGGAGCTGTTTTTT.

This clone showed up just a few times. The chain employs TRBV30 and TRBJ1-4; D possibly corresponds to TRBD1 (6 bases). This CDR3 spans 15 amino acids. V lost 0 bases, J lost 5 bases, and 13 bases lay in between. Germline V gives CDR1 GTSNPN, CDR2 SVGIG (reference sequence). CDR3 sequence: CAWSVNTGRNEKLFF. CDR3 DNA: TGTGCCTGGAGTGTAAATACAGGGAGGAATGAAAAACTGTTTTTT.

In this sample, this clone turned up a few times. CDR3 sequence reads: CSATGTEAFF. CDR3 in DNA: TGCAGCGCGACAGGGACTGAAGCTTTCTTT. This chain uses TRBV29-1 with TRBJ1-1; 7 nucleotides match TRBD1. The V and J ends lost 7 bases and 5 bases, in that order; junction bases with no gene match: 1. This CDR3 is 10 amino acids long. Germline V gives CDR1 SQVTM, CDR2 ANQGSEA.

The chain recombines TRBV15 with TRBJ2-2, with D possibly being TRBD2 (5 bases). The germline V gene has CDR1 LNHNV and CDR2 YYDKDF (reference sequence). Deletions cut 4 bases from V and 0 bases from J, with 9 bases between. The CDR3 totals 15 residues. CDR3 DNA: TGTGCCACCAGCATGCGGGCGACGAACACCGGGGAGCTGTTTTTT. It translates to CATSMRATNTGELFF.